This T cell receptor (beta chain) is from a study of cytomegalovirus exposure and HLA in healthy donors. Both 60 Vbeta primers and 13 Jbeta primers went into the PCR. In the original processing: In a later analysis, of 80 million or so unique beta chains, roughly 9.9 million appeared in at least two donors. The table came from immunoSEQ multiplex PCR; TCRdb's copy has only in-frame clones and leaves some out. The D gene and trimming were derived from the DNA, and the V and J assignments and clone size from that table. This sample carries more than 130,000 clones, 73% of them seen once, and the ten largest clones take approximately 14%. The ends lost 3 bases at V and 7 bases at J; junction bases unmatched: 2. The germline V gene has CDR1 SGDLS and CDR2 YYNGEE. This CDR3 contains 12 residues.

The sequenced sample consisted of PBMCs. This receptor was taken from a human donor in good health. This chain connects TRBV9 to TRBJ1-2, with 8 nucleotides matching TRBD1. In DNA, the CDR3 is TGTGCCAGCAGCGGGGACAGGTTTGGCTACACCTTC. The encoded protein is CASSGDRFGYTF.